Described below is a single T cell receptor beta chain sequence and its context. Profiling relied on immunoSEQ multiplex PCR, and the TCRdb table lists in-frame clones only, not all of them. The data show 150,000 to 200,000 clones, with under 95% seen just once and about 18% held by the top ten. These data are taken from a study of blood T cell repertoires in COVID-19. With 5 bases removed from V and 3 bases from J, the gap between germline ends came to 14 bases. The CDR3 loop spans 15 amino acids. Germline CDR1 and CDR2: MNHEY and SMNVEV (reference sequence). What was sequenced was peripheral blood. This clonotype originated in a man aged 55 to 70 with active or convalescent COVID-19. The chain uses TRBV27 and TRBJ1-5; D perhaps matches TRBD1 (6 bases). The CDR3 loop is CASSPSGQYNQPQHF. CDR3 in DNA: TGTGCCAGCAGTCCCTCCGGACAGTACAATCAGCCCCAGCATTTT.